This TCR beta chain emerged from a study of T-cell reconstitution after alpha-beta-depleted transplantation in children (dated by TCRdb to the mid-2010s). Context from the whole study: T-cell immune reconstitution after TCRalphabeta/CD19-depleted allogeneic hematopoietic cell transplantation in children was quantitatively tracked in the study by means of TCR repertoire profiling.

The CDR3 starts with the cysteine, ends with the phenylalanine, and has 16 residues. Only the CDR3 DNA stays, 48 bases, in frame from base 1. Reading the germline V gene (reference sequence) gives CDR1 DFQATT and CDR2 SNEGSKA. About this clonotype itself: Its specific antigen is unknown. One end of the junction varies from germline; a read error may be responsible.

The library was built by means of PCR. The data were produced on an Illumina HiSeq 2500. TCR library preparation used molecular barcoding, with unique molecular identifiers applied to normalize quantification of the TCRbeta repertoire. Clones were called with MiXCR by TCRdb after fastp trimmed the public reads at Q25, and only in-frame beta chains were retained. Every CDR3 protein is listed once, alongside the most common genes and DNA of its rows. Within this sample are approximately 500,000 distinct CDR3 sequences, with 25% to 30% of them counted one time only. The ten biggest clones cover approximately 33% of the sample. Sample treatment or condition, as interpreted from the label and publication: allogeneic hematopoietic cell transplantation with graft depleted of TCRalphabeta T cells and CD19 B cells. The transplant recipients were children given TCRalphabeta/CD19-depleted allogeneic hematopoietic cell grafts.

Summary of the overall study and its limitations: Over subsequent months, a decline in hyperexpanded clone frequencies was noted, and after one year, T-cell counts and TCRbeta diversity were mostly ascribed to newly produced T cells. The apparently early recovery of alphabetaT-cell counts about two months after transplant reportedly depended on only several hundred rapidly expanded clones that came from non-depleted graft cells. In some patients, the high TCRbeta diversity seen at day 60 was put down to recipient T cells and intrathymic progenitors that had survived conditioning.

The material was PBMCs, obtained before TCRalphabeta/CD19-depleted stem cell transplant. The origin of this receptor is a boy younger than two with Wiskott-Aldrich syndrome, due to receive a stem cell transplant. The V and J genes are TRBV20-1 and TRBJ2-1, with 9 bases in between that match TRBD1. At the DNA level, the sequence is TGCTGTGCTAGAGACCTATGGACAGGGGCTGGTAGTGAGCAGTTCTTC. Translated, this is CCARDLWTGAGSEQFF.